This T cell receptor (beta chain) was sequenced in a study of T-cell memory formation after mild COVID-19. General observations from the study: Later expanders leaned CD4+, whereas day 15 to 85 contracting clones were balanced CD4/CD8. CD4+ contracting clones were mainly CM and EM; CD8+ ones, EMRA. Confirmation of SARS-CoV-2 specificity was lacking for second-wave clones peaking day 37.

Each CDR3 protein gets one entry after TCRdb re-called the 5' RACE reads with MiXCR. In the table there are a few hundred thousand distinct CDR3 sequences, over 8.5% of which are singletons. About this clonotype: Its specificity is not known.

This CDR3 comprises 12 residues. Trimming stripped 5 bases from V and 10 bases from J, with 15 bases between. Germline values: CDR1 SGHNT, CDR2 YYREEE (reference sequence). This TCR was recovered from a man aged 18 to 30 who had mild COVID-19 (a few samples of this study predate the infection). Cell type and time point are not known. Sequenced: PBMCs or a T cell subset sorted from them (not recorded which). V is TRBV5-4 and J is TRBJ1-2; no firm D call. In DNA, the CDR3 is TGTGCCAGCAGATATCCGGCAGATGCCTACACCTTC. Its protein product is CASRYPADAYTF.